These 5 T cell receptor beta chains were sequenced from one sample in a study of T cell repertoires in cytomegalovirus infection. TCRdb re-analysed the reads in MiXCR, keeping a single row per CDR3 protein. The sample has about 440,000 distinct CDR3 sequences, roughly a third seen once; the top ten hold roughly 13%. The sample taken for sequencing was PBMCs. These receptors all stem from a human donor in good health (CMV status not recorded). Some clones in this sample may be carry-over from other donors' samples.

This clonotype was observed a few times. This chain links TRBV10-3 with TRBJ2-7; 14 bases align to TRBD2. Germline trimming cut 7 bases from V and 7 bases from J; bases unmatched to any gene: 18. There are 18 residues in the CDR3. CDR1 and CDR2 (germline): ENHRY, SYGVKD. CDR3: CAITTGTSGGDQGGEQYF. The CDR3 DNA follows: TGTGCCATCACGACCGGGACTAGCGGGGGAGACCAGGGGGGTGAGCAGTACTTC.

Points on this clonotype: Given the absence of the conserved phenylalanine or tryptophan at the CDR3 end, a read error is likely. This rearrangement joins TRBV28 to TRBJ1-2; 7 bases map to TRBD1. Germline V gene lookup returns CDR1 MDHEN and CDR2 SYDVKM. The V segment lost 8 bases and the J segment 2 bases; nucleotides outside the gene matches: 11. The CDR3 loop spans 15 amino acids. Written as DNA, the CDR3 is TGTGCCAGCCATGCCGGGGGACAGATAAACTATGGCTACACCTTA. Its protein product is CASHAGGQINYGYTL.

This clonotype was seen a handful of times. This chain joins TRBV2 and TRBJ2-7, with D perhaps matching TRBD2 (5 bases). Germline V gives CDR1 SNHLY, CDR2 FYNNEI. The length of the CDR3 is 14 residues. V dropped 5 bases and J dropped 4 bases, with 15 bases sitting between them. CDR3 residues: CASSRPTDFYEQYF. The CDR3 DNA sequence: TGTGCCAGCAGTCGCCCGACGGACTTTTACGAGCAGTACTTC.

This clonotype has more than one count but fewer than ten. The chain is built from TRBV10-3 and TRBJ1-1; 9 bases match TRBD1. V lost 0 bases to trimming and J lost 11 bases; unmatched junction nucleotides: 10. Germline V gene lookup returns CDR1 ENHRY and CDR2 SYGVKD. The CDR3 length is 15 residues. For the CDR3, the DNA is TGTGCCATCAGTGAGTCGGGACAGGGCTCGGGCAAGGCTTTCTTT. It codes for CAISESGQGSGKAFF.

DNA for the CDR3: TGTGCCAGCAGCCCCTCCCTAGCGGGGGAATCCTACAATGAGCAGTTCTTC. Residues: CASSPSLAGESYNEQFF. This rearrangement joins TRBV7-8 to TRBJ2-1, with 10 positions matching TRBD2. Per the germline V gene, CDR1 is SGHVS and CDR2 is FQNEAQ. V dropped 5 bases and J dropped 1; count of bases not matched to a gene: 8. The CDR3 extends over 17 amino acids.